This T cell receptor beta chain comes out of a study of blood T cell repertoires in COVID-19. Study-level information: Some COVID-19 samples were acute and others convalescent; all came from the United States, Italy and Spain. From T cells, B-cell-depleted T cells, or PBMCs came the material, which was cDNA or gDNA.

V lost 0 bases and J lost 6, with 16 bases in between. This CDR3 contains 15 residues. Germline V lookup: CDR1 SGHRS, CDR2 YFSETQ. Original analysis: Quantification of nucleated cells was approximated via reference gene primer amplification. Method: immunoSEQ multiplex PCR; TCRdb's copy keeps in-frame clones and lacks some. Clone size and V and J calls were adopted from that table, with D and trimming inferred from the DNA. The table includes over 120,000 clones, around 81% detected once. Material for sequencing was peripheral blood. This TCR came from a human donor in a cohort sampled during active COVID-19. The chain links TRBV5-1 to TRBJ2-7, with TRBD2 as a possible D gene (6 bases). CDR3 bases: TGCGCCAGCAGCTTGGATATCGGGAGCCGGCGCGAGCAGTACTTC. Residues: CASSLDIGSRREQYF.